The 17 T cell receptor beta chains reported below all come from one sample, sequenced in a study of T cell repertoires in cytomegalovirus infection. TCRdb re-derived calls from the reads in MiXCR, one entry per CDR3 protein. The sample consists of approximately 600,000 distinct CDR3 sequences, around 40% of them appearing once. Their recognized antigens are unknown. The specimen comprised cultured PBMCs, sampled from culture after CMV antigen stimulation. The receptors shown here come from a human donor in good health (CMV status not recorded). Some clones in this sample may be carry-over from other donors' samples.

This clonotype was found a few times. The genes are TRBV12-3 or TRBV12-4 and TRBJ2-3, with D perhaps matching TRBD2 (5 bases). V was trimmed by 2 bases and J by 2 bases, leaving 11 bases between them. This CDR3 contains 15 residues. The CDR3 is CASSLNSGDTDTQYF. In DNA, the CDR3 is TGTGCCAGCAGTTTAAACTCCGGGGACACAGATACGCAGTATTTT.

The table lists this clonotype with a count of one. The CDR3 nucleotides are TGCAGTGCTAGACCGATCCAGGGGGCCGGGGAGCTGTTTTTT. This codes for CSARPIQGAGELFF. The rearrangement uses TRBV20-1 and TRBJ2-2; 7 nucleotides align to TRBD1. The length of the CDR3 is 14 residues. The junction had 6 bases not matched to a gene; V was cut back by 2 bases and J by 6 bases. CDR1 is DFQATT, CDR2 SNEGSKA, per germline (reference sequence).

This clonotype was found a few times. The chain couples TRBV7-9 to TRBJ1-2; tentatively, D is TRBD1 (6 bases). The V gene lost 4 bases and the J gene lost 2 bases, with 11 bases spanning the gap. The CDR3 extends over 14 amino acids. Germline CDR1 is SEHNR and CDR2 is FQNEAQ (reference sequence). CDR3 residues: CASSWTASNYGYTF. In DNA, the CDR3 is TGTGCCAGCAGCTGGACAGCTAGCAACTATGGCTACACCTTC.

In this sample, this clonotype turned up a few times. The gene calls are TRBV6-6 and TRBJ2-5; 9 bases are shared with TRBD2. Per the germline V gene, CDR1 is MNHNY and CDR2 is SVGAGI (reference sequence). The CDR3 extends over 14 amino acids. The J segment lost 1 base and the V segment lost 5 bases, leaving 2 bases of the junction unmatched. For the CDR3, the DNA is TGTGCCAGCAGTGAGCGGGGGGCCCAAGAGACCCAGTACTTC. Translated, it gives CASSERGAQETQYF.

The V gene is TRBV6-1, the J gene TRBJ1-1; no reliable D call. This CDR3 has 15 residues. Trimming removed 1 base at V and 1 base at J, with 10 bases between. Germline loops: CDR1 MNHNS, CDR2 SASEGT. The CDR3 is CASSEVYSSNTEAFF. The DNA for the CDR3 is TGTGCCAGCAGTGAAGTGTACAGCTCGAACACTGAAGCTTTCTTT.

This clonotype has at least ten counts. J is TRBJ1-1 and V is TRBV7-8; D possibly corresponds to TRBD1 (6 bases). The V and J ends lost 6 bases and 10 bases respectively, with 21 bases between them. The length of the CDR3 is 14 residues. Germline-derived CDR1 and CDR2 are SGHVS and FQNEAQ. CDR3 DNA: TGTGCCAGCAGTACGGACAGAAACTTCGGTCGAGCTTTCTTT. Its protein is CASSTDRNFGRAFF.

This rearrangement joins TRBV7-2 to TRBJ2-1; 12 bases map to TRBD2. Germline CDR1 and CDR2: SGHTA and FQGNSA. This CDR3 is 15 amino acids long. V was pared by 1 base and J by 7 bases, with 2 bases of the junction left unmatched. The CDR3 DNA follows: TGTGCCAGCAGCTTAGTACTAGCGGGGGGAAATGAGCAGTTCTTC. Its translation: CASSLVLAGGNEQFF.

This chain uses TRBV10-3 with TRBJ1-2; 10 bases line up with TRBD1. Unmatched junction bases numbered 8, after V lost 8 bases and J lost 8 bases. CDR3 size: 13 residues. Germline V CDR1 and CDR2: ENHRY, SYGVKD. CDR3 protein: CAIAGTGEGGYTF. CDR3 DNA sequence: TGTGCCATCGCCGGGACAGGGGAGGGAGGCTACACCTTC.

J is TRBJ1-1 and V is TRBV29-1, with a possible D match to TRBD1 (6 bases). Deletions cut 7 bases from V and 0 bases from J, with 9 bases between. This CDR3 region has 12 residues. Germline CDR1 SQVTM, CDR2 ANQGSEA. CDR3 bases: TGCAGCGCCGACAGGTTGAACACTGAAGCTTTCTTT. This sequence encodes CSADRLNTEAFF. Together with reference TRBV29-1 and TRBJ1-1, the CDR3 gives the full variable domain: SAVISQKPSRDICQRGTSLTIQCQVDSQVTMMFWYRQQPGQSLTLIATANQGSEATYESGFVIDKFPISRPNLTFSTLTVSNMSPEDSSIYLCSADRLNTEAFFGQGTRLTVV.

The chain has TRBV28 and TRBJ2-7, with 7 bases that match TRBD1. This CDR3 contains 14 residues. Losses at the gene ends were 6 bases for V and 5 bases for J; bases not matched to a gene: 10. Germline V gene data show CDR1 as MDHEN and CDR2 as SYDVKM. The CDR3 DNA follows: TGTGCCAGCAGCCCGGACAGGATTTCTCACGAGCAGTACTTC. It encodes CASSPDRISHEQYF.

This rearrangement joins TRBV4-1 to TRBJ1-1; D ambiguous. The V end was cut by 5 bases, the J end by 5 bases, with 15 bases between. The CDR3 extends over 14 amino acids. Germline V gives CDR1 MGHRA, CDR2 YSYEKL. Here the CDR3 reads CASSYPGRGTEAFF. DNA for the CDR3: TGCGCCAGCAGCTACCCGGGCCGAGGGACTGAAGCTTTCTTT.

The rearrangement uses TRBV6-2 or TRBV6-3 and TRBJ2-1; 9 positions match TRBD2. The CDR3 loop spans 14 amino acids. Germline CDR1 reads MNHEY; CDR2 reads SVGEGT. J gave up 5 bases and V 6 bases, and 5 bases lay outside the gene matches. CDR3 nucleotides: TGTGCCAGCAGCGGAGTAGCGGGGGACAATGAGCAGTTCTTC. This codes for CASSGVAGDNEQFF.

The chain couples TRBV7-2 to TRBJ2-1; D possibly corresponds to TRBD2 (6 bases). CDR3 length equals 15 residues. The V gene's germline CDR1 is SGHTA and CDR2 FQGNSA. Trimming shortened V by 2 bases and J by 7 bases, and 15 bases separated the two germline ends. CDR3 sequence reads: CASSLYGGLANEQFF. The CDR3 region has the DNA TGTGCCAGCAGCTTATACGGAGGGTTAGCGAATGAGCAGTTCTTC.

V is TRBV12-3 or TRBV12-4 and J is TRBJ2-1, with D possibly called TRBD1 or TRBD2 (5 bases each). This CDR3 spans 17 amino acids. Deletions cut 0 bases from V and 7 bases from J, with 19 bases between. The CDR3: CASSLAVRGLGLNEQFF. In nucleotides, the CDR3 is TGTGCCAGCAGTTTAGCGGTTCGAGGGTTGGGGCTAAATGAGCAGTTCTTC.

This chain uses TRBV7-2 with TRBJ2-2; 12 bases agree with TRBD2. The trim removed 5 bases at V and 6 bases at J, leaving 10 bases unmatched. Germline CDR1 and CDR2: SGHTA and FQGNSA. The CDR3 consists of 17 residues. The CDR3 DNA reads TGTGCCAGCAGCCGAGGACTAGCGGGATTTTTATCCGGGGAGCTGTTTTTT. It yields the protein CASSRGLAGFLSGELFF.

This clonotype was picked up a small number of times. The chain employs TRBV11-2 and TRBJ2-2, with 10 bases that match TRBD2. Germline V lookup: CDR1 SGHAT, CDR2 FQNNGV. The CDR3 runs 15 residues. J gave up 6 bases and V 1 base, and 2 bases lay outside the gene matches. The CDR3 region is CASSLVSGGPGELFF. CDR3 nucleotide sequence: TGTGCCAGCAGCTTAGTTAGCGGGGGGCCCGGGGAGCTGTTTTTT. The variable domain in full, completed from reference TRBV11-2 and TRBJ2-2, reads EAGVAQSPRYKIIEKRQSVAFWCNPISGHATLYWYQQILGQGPKLLIQFQNNGVVDDSQLPKDRFSAERLKGVDSTLKIQPAKLEDSAVYLCASSLVSGGPGELFFGEGSRLTVL.

This clonotype is a singleton in its sample. The chain recombines TRBV19 with TRBJ1-4; 7 bases map to TRBD1. The trim removed 1 base at V and 7 bases at J, leaving 12 bases unmatched. This CDR3 has 17 residues. Germline V gives CDR1 LNHDA, CDR2 SQIVND (reference sequence). The CDR3 nucleotides read TGTGCCAGTAGTATAGGGCCCCCGAGGGGGCTTGTTGAAAAACTGTTTTTT. Translated, it gives CASSIGPPRGLVEKLFF.